The 7 T cell receptor beta chains listed next were all sequenced from one sample in a study of T-cell reconstitution after alpha-beta-depleted transplantation in children. Overall study findings and caveats: T cells produced anew were the main source of T-cell counts and diversity one year after transplant.

The antigens for these receptors are not known. This sample's TCRbeta library carried unique molecular identifier barcodes. MiXCR was run by TCRdb on the PCR reads, yielding one entry per CDR3 protein. The data hold about 300,000 distinct CDR3 sequences, with approximately 7.3% observed a single time. The starting material was peripheral blood, obtained 360 days after TCRalphabeta/CD19-depleted stem cell transplant. The receptor set was obtained from a female patient aged 2 to 10 who had a stem cell transplant for Fanconi anemia, so the T cells may come from the graft donor.

This clonotype showed up many times. CDR3: CASSAGFDGDEQFF. CDR3 bases: TGTGCCAGCAGCGCCGGGTTCGATGGTGATGAGCAGTTCTTC. The chain employs TRBV11-2 and TRBJ2-1; D gene uncertain. Trimming stripped 5 bases from V and 8 bases from J, with 16 bases between. The CDR3 consists of 14 residues. CDR1 and CDR2 from the germline V gene are SGHAT and FQNNGV.

This clonotype was detected ten times or more. The V gene is TRBV7-9, the J gene TRBJ2-1, with TRBD1 identical over 7 bases. With V trimmed by 0 bases and J by 3 bases, 8 bases remained unmatched. CDR1 is SEHNR and CDR2 is FQNEAQ in the germline V gene (reference sequence). The CDR3 totals 17 residues. Here the CDR3 DNA reads TGTGCCAGCAGCTTAGCCCGAGGGAGACAGGGCTACAATGAGCAGTTCTTC. Protein: CASSLARGRQGYNEQFF.

This clonotype was detected ten times or more. This chain links TRBV24-1 with TRBJ2-5; 10 bases fit TRBD2. The length of the CDR3 is 17 residues. Germline V gene data show CDR1 as KGHDR and CDR2 as SFDVKD. The V and J ends lost 1 base and 5 bases, in that order; junction bases with no gene match: 9. The CDR3 here is CATSDFKAGGPIETQYF. The DNA of the CDR3 is TGTGCCACCAGTGATTTTAAAGCGGGGGGGCCGATCGAGACCCAGTACTTC.

V gene TRBV6-1 combines with J gene TRBJ2-2, with 8 bases that match TRBD2. The V gene end was trimmed by 8 bases and the J gene end by 6 bases; junction bases not matched to a gene: 11. Per the germline V gene, CDR1 is MNHNS and CDR2 is SASEGT. This CDR3 region has 15 residues. The CDR3 sequence: CASGRATGGAGELFF. The CDR3, as DNA: TGTGCCAGCGGCCGGGCCACGGGGGGGGCCGGGGAGCTGTTTTTT.

This clonotype was seen only a few times. The J gene is TRBJ1-1, the V gene TRBV28; 8 nucleotides match TRBD1. The CDR3 has 15 amino acids. V was pared by 6 bases and J by 2 bases, with 8 bases of the junction left unmatched. CDR1 is MDHEN, CDR2 SYDVKM, per germline. CDR3 nucleotides: TGTGCCAGCAGCCATCGACAGGGGCTTAACACTGAAGCTTTCTTT. Protein sequence: CASSHRQGLNTEAFF.

The table lists this clonotype with a few counts. The chain has TRBV6-1 and TRBJ1-2; 9 bases line up with TRBD1. CDR1 and CDR2 from the germline V gene are MNHNS and SASEGT. CDR3 size: 14 residues. The V gene end was trimmed by 7 bases and the J gene end by 4 bases; junction bases not matched to a gene: 7. CDR3 region: CASKSTGGGYGYTF. CDR3 bases: TGTGCCAGCAAATCGACAGGGGGAGGCTATGGCTACACCTTC.

This clonotype was seen repeatedly, ten times or more. The rearrangement joins TRBV7-8 to TRBJ1-5, with TRBD1 as a possible D gene (5 bases). The CDR3 runs 15 residues. Per the germline V gene, CDR1 is SGHVS and CDR2 is FQNEAQ. The V gene lost 2 bases and the J gene lost 3 bases, with 11 bases spanning the gap. The CDR3 region has the DNA TGTGCCAGCAGCTTACTGGCGGGGCCCAATCAGCCCCAGCATTTT. Amino acid sequence: CASSLLAGPNQPQHF.